This paragraph reports one T cell receptor (beta chain). The missing conserved phenylalanine or tryptophan at the end of this CDR3 makes a read error likely. Because the CDR3's place on the DNA is in doubt, the DNA is left out and the CDR3 is given as listed by TCRdb. In germline, CDR1 is SGHVS, CDR2 FQNEAQ. The CDR3 has 17 residues if both end residues are counted. The source of the sample is a study of tumor-infiltrating lymphocytes in oesophageal squamous cell carcinoma. MiXCR, run by TCRdb on the PCR reads, gives a single entry per CDR3 protein. The data show about 12,000 distinct CDR3 sequences, around 55% seen once.

The receptor's source is a female donor with esophageal squamous cell carcinoma. Sequenced input: esophageal tumor tissue. This chain uses TRBV7-8 with TRBJ2-3; the table names TRBD2, a call not compared with the DNA. The CDR3 loop reads CASSLGSSGPYEQYFGP.